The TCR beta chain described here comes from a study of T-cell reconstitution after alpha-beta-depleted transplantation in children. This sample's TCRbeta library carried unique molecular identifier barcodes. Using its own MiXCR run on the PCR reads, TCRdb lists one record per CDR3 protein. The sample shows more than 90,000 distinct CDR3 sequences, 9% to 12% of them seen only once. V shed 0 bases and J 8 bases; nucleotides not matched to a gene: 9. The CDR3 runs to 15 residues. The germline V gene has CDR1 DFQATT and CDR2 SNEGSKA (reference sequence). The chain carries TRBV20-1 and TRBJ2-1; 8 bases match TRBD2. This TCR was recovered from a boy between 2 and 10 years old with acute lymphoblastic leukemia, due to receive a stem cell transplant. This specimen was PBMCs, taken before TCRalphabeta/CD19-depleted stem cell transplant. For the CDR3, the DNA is TGCAGTGCTAGAGACGTTCTAGCGGGTCCGGATGAGCAGTTCTTC. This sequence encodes CSARDVLAGPDEQFF.